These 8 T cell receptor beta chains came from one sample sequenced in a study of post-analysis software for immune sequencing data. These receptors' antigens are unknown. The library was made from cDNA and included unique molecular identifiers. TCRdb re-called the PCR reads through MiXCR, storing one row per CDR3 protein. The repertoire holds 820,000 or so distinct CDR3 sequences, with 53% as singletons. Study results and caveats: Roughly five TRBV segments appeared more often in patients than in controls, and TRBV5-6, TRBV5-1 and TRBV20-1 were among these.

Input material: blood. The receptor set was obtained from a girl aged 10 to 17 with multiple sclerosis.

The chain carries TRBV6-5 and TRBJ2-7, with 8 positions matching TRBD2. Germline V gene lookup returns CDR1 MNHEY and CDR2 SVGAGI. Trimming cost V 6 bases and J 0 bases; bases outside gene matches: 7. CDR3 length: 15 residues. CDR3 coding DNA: TGTGCCAGCAGACATCAGCGGGGGAGCTCCTACGAGCAGTACTTC. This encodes CASRHQRGSSYEQYF.

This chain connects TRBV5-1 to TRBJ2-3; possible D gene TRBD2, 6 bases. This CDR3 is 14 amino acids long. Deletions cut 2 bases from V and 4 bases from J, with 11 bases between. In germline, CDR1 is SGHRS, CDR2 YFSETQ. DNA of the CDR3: TGCGCCAGCAGCTTCTCGGGCGGGGCAGATACGCAGTATTTT. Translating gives CASSFSGGADTQYF.

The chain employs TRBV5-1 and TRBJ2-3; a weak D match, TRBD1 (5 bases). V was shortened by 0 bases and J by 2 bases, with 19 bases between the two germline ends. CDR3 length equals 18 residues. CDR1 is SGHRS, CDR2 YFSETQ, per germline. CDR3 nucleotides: TGCGCCAGCAGCTTGGTAACCGGACAACCTCAGGCCACAGATACGCAGTATTTT. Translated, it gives CASSLVTGQPQATDTQYF.

The CDR3 nucleotides read TGCAGTGCTAGACTCCCAGGGCCCTCCACAGATACGCAGTATTTT. The encoded protein is CSARLPGPSTDTQYF. The V and J genes are TRBV20-1 and TRBJ2-3; possibly TRBD1 for D (5 bases). Germline V gene data show CDR1 as DFQATT and CDR2 as SNEGSKA (reference sequence). Deletions cut 2 bases from V and 2 bases from J, with 14 bases between. The CDR3 is 15 residues long.

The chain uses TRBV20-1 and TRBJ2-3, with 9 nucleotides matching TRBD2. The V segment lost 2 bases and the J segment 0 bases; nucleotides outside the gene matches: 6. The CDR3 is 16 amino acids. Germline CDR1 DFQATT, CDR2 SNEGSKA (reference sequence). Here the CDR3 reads CSARQISGGSTDTQYF. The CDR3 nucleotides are TGCAGTGCTAGACAGATTAGCGGGGGAAGCACAGATACGCAGTATTTT.

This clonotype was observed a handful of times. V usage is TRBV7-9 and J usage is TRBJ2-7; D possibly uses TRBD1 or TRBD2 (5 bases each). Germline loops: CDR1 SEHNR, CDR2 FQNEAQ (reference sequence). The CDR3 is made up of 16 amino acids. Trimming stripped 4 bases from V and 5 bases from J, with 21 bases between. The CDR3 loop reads CASSSEPGTTVNEQYF. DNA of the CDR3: TGTGCCAGCAGCTCCGAGCCGGGGACCACTGTCAACGAGCAGTACTTC.

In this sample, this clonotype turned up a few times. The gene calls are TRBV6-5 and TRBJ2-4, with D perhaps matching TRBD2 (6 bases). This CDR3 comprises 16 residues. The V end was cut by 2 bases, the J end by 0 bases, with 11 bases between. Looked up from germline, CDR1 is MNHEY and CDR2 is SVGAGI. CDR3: CASSYRRDLAKNIQYF. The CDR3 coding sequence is TGTGCCAGCAGTTACAGGAGGGACCTAGCCAAAAACATTCAGTACTTC.

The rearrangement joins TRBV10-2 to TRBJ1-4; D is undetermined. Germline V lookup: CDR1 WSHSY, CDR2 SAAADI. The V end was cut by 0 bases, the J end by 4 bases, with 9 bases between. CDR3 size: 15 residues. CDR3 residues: CASSESGLLNEKLFF. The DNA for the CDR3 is TGCGCCAGCAGTGAGTCCGGCCTGCTTAATGAAAAACTGTTTTTT.